The clone carrying this T cell receptor (beta chain) was found once. The antigen is not known. The sample comes from a study of response to subunit inactivated influenza vaccine. CDR3 length: 17 amino acids. Germline V gene sequence: CDR1 KGHDR, CDR2 SFDVKD. Between the trimmed V and J ends, which lost 5 bases and 2 bases, there was a span of 18 bases. General study findings and limits: The authors suggested that every seasonal influenza vaccination recruits few new T cells.

TCRdb re-derived calls from the RT-PCR reads in MiXCR, one entry per CDR3 protein. Here the sample spans roughly 460,000 distinct CDR3 sequences, roughly 11% being singletons. The receptor comes from a man in his forties or fifties who received an inactivated influenza vaccine. This rearrangement joins TRBV24-1 to TRBJ2-1; the D gene is possibly TRBD1 (6 bases). The sequencing used PBMCs from blood, collected 35 to 45 days after vaccination. Here the CDR3 DNA reads TGTGCCACCAGTGGTCCACAGGGCCCTTTAACCTACAATGAGCAGTTCTTC. This sequence encodes CATSGPQGPLTYNEQFF.